Sequencing of this T cell receptor beta chain was carried out in a study of naive and memory T cell subsets. Study observations and caveats: Possibly reflecting memory cells re-expressing CD45RA, a few larger clonotypes occurred in naive repertoires, especially CD8.

Concerning this clonotype: What it binds is unknown.

CDR1 is MNHEY, CDR2 SVGAGI, per germline. The CDR3 covers 14 residues. Trimming cost V 4 bases and J 1 base; bases outside gene matches: 3. The beta constant-region primer was an equimolar mix of two oligonucleotides covering TRBC1 and TRBC2. Ligated cDNA was amplified by four rounds of PCR with nested alpha and beta constant-region primers and SP2. An oligonucleotide with the SP2 primer and a 12-nucleotide UMI was ligated to the cDNA 3' end. TCRdb reprocessed the UMI-ligation and nested PCR reads with MiXCR, giving one entry per CDR3 protein. This table has roughly 150,000 distinct CDR3 sequences, roughly 20% appearing once.

What was sequenced was naive CD4+ T cells from blood. The gene calls are TRBV6-5 and TRBJ1-1; 7 bases match TRBD1. The TCR comes from a human donor in good health. The CDR3 here is CASSFRTGNTEAFF. The CDR3 DNA reads as TGTGCCAGCAGTTTCAGGACAGGGAACACTGAAGCTTTCTTT.